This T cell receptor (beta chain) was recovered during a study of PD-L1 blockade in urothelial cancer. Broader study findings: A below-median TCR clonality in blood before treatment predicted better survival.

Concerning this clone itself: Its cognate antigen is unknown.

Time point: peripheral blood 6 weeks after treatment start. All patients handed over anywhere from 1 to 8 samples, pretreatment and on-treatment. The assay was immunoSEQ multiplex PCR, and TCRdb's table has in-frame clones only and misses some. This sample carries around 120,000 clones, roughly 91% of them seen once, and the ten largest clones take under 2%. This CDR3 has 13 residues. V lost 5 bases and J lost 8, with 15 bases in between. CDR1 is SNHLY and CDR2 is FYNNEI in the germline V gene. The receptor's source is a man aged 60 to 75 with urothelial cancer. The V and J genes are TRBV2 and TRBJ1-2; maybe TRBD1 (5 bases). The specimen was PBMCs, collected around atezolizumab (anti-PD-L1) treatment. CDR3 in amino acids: CASSNSGPLGYTF. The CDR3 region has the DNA TGTGCCAGCAGTAACTCAGGGCCCCTAGGCTACACCTTC.